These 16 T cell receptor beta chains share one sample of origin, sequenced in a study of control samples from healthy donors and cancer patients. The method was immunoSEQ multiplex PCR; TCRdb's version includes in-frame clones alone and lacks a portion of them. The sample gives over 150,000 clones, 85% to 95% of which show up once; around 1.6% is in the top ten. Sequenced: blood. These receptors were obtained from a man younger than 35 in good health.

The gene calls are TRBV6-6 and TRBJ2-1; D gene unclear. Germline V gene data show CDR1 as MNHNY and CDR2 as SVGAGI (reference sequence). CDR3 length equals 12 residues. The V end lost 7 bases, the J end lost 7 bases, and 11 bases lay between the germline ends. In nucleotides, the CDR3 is TGTGCCAGCACCGACCCCGGGAATGAGCAGTTCTTC. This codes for CASTDPGNEQFF.

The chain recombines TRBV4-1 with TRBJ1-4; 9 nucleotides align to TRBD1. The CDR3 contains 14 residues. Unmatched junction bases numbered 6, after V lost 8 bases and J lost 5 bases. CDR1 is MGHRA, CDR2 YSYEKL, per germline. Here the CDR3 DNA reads TGCGCCAGCTCCCGCGGGACAGGGAATGAAAAACTGTTTTTT. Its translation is CASSRGTGNEKLFF.

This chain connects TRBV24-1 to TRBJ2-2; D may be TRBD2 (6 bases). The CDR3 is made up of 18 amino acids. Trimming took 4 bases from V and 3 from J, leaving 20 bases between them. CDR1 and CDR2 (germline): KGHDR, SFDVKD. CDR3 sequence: CATSDPGGAGPYTGELFF. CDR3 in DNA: TGTGCCACCAGTGACCCCGGAGGGGCCGGACCCTACACCGGGGAGCTGTTTTTT.

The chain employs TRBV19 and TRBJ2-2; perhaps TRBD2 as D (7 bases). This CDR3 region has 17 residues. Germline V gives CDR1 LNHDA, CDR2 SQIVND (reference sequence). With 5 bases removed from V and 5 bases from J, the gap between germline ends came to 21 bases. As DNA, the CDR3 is TGTGCCAGTAGTTCCCCTCGTGGGGGGGGGCGGACCGGGGAGCTGTTTTTT. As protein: CASSSPRGGGRTGELFF.

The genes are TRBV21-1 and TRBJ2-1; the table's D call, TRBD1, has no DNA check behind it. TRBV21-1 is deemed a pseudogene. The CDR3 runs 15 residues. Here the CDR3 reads CASSKGWSGNNEQFF. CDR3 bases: TGTGCCAGCAGCAAAGGTTGGTCAGGGAACAATGAGCAGTTCTTC.

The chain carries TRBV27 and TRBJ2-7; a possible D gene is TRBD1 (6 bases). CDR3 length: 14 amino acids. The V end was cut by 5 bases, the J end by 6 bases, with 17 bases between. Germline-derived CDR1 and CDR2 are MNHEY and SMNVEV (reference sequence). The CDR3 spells CASSPSSTGGEQYF. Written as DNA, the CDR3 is TGTGCCAGCAGTCCAAGCTCGACAGGCGGCGAGCAGTACTTC.

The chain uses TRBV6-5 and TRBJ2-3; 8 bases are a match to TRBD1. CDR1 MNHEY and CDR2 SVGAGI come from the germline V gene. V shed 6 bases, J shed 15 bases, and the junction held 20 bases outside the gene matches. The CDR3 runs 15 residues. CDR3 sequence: CASRPGQDLPVGDYF. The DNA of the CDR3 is TGTGCCAGCAGACCGGGACAGGACCTCCCGGTGGGGGATTATTTT.

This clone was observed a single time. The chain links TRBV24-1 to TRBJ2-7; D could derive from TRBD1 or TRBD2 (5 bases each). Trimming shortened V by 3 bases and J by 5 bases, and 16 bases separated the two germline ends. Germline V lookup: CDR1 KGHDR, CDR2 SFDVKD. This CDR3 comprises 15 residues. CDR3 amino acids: CATSDGTESRDEQYF. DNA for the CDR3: TGTGCCACCAGTGATGGGACGGAAAGCCGGGACGAGCAGTACTTC.

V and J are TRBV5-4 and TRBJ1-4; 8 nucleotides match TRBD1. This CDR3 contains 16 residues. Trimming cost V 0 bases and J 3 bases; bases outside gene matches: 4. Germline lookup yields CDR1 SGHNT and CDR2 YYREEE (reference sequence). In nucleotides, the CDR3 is TGTGCCAGCAGCTTGGCCAAACAGGGGGCTAATGAAAAACTGTTTTTT. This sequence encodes CASSLAKQGANEKLFF.

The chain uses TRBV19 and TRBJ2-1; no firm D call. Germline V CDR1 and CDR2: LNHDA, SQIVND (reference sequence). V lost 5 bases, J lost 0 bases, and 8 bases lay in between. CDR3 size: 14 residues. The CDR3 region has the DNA TGTGCCAGTAGTCGCGAGCTCTCCTACAATGAGCAGTTCTTC. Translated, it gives CASSRELSYNEQFF.

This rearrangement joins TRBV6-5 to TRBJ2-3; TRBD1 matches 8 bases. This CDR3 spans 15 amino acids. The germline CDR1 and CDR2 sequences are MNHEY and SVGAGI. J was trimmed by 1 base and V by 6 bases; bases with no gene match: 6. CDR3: CASRDPGQGTDTQYF. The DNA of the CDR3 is TGTGCCAGCAGGGACCCGGGACAGGGCACAGATACGCAGTATTTT.

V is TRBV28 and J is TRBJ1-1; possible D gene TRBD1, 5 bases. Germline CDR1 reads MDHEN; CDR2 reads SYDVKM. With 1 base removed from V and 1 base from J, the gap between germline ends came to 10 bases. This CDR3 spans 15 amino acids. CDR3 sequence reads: CASSLLAGENTEAFF. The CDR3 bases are TGTGCCAGCAGTTTATTAGCGGGGGAGAACACTGAAGCTTTCTTT.

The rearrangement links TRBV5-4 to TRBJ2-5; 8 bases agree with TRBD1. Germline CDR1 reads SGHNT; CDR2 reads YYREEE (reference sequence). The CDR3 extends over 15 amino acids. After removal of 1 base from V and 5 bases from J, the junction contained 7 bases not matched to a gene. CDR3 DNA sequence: TGTGCCAGCAGCTTGAACTCGGGACAGGTTGAGACCCAGTACTTC. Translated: CASSLNSGQVETQYF.

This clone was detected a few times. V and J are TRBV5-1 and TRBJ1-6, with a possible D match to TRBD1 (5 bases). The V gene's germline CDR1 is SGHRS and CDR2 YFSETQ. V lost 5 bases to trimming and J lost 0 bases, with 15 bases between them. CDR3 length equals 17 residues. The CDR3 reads CASSLRASGSYNSPLHF. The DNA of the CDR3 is TGCGCCAGCAGTCTCAGGGCCAGTGGCTCCTATAATTCACCCCTCCACTTT.

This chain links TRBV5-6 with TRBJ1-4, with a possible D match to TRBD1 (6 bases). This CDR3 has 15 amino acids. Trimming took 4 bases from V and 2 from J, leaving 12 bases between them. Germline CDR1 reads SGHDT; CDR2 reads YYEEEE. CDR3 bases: TGTGCCAGCAGCGAAACAGGGCTCACTAATGAAAAACTGTTTTTT. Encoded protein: CASSETGLTNEKLFF.

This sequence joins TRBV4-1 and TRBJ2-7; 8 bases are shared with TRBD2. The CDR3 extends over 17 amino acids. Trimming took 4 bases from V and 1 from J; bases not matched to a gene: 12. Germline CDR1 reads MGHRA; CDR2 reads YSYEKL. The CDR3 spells CASSRDGSGLGSYEQYF. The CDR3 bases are TGCGCCAGCAGCCGAGATGGATCGGGACTAGGGTCCTACGAGCAGTACTTC.